This TCR beta chain was sequenced for a study of shared clonotypes between healthy human individuals. Study overall: The study used three CD4 naive, three CD4 memory, two CD8 naive and one CD8 memory plate per donor.

Study-level findings and limits: The expectation was that sequencing depth would affect clonotype sharing among donors. Across a handful of donors, naive CD4 shared around 5.3%, naive CD8 under 4%, memory CD4 roughly 2.4%, memory CD8 more than 0.35%. Richness estimates generally favored naive over memory subsets.

This table comes from immunoSEQ multiplex PCR, and its TCRdb copy is limited to in-frame clones, with some not included. The data show some 2,500,000 clones, around 92% seen once. Notes on this clone: Its antigen is undetermined.

The trim removed 6 bases at V and 2 bases at J, leaving 9 bases unmatched. Germline V CDR1 and CDR2: LNHDA, SQIVND (reference sequence). The CDR3 runs to 15 residues. Specimen: naive CD4+ T cells from PBMCs. The subset is: CD45RA+ positively selected. This sequence originates from a man between 18 and 35 years old in good health. Some clones in this sample may be carry-over from other donors' samples. The gene calls are TRBV19 and TRBJ2-7, with 8 bases matching TRBD1. The CDR3 spells CASSAGQVRAYEQYF. The CDR3 DNA is TGTGCCAGTAGCGCGGGACAGGTGAGGGCCTACGAGCAGTACTTC.